The 17 T cell receptor beta chains reported below all come from one sample, sequenced in a study of blood T cell repertoires in COVID-19. Here immunoSEQ multiplex PCR was the method, and the copy in TCRdb shows in-frame clones only, minus some. This sample has a few hundred thousand clones, with about 90% found just once. The sequencing sample was made of PBMCs or T cells enriched from blood (not recorded which). These receptors were obtained from a woman in her thirties who had recovered from COVID-19.

Remarks on this clone: Being one base from a much bigger clone, this may be a read error. The V call is TRBV7-9, the J call TRBJ1-2, with TRBD1 matching over 10 bases. V lost 4 bases and J lost 6; bases outside the gene matches: 2. CDR1 and CDR2 from the germline V gene are SEHNR and FQNEAQ (reference sequence). The CDR3 length is 13 residues. This CDR3 is CASSYGTGDGYTF. The CDR3 nucleotides are TGTGCCAGCAGCTACGGGACAGGGGATGGCTACACCTTC.

This clone was seen a single time. V is TRBV11-2 and J is TRBJ1-5, with TRBD1 matching over 7 bases. The CDR3 sequence is 15 residues long. The ends lost 5 bases at V and 4 bases at J; junction bases unmatched: 8. In germline, CDR1 is SGHAT, CDR2 FQNNGV. CDR3 region: CASSQQQGPNQPQHF. The CDR3 DNA follows: TGTGCCAGCAGCCAACAACAGGGGCCGAATCAGCCCCAGCATTTT.

The chain recombines TRBV30 with TRBJ2-2; D unresolved. With 1 base removed from V and 4 bases from J, the gap between germline ends came to 10 bases. Per germline, CDR1 GTSNPN and CDR2 SVGIG (reference sequence). The CDR3 runs to 14 residues. In DNA, the CDR3 is TGTGCCTGGAGTGAGACACCTTCCACCGGGGAGCTGTTTTTT. Amino acids: CAWSETPSTGELFF.

Concerning this clone itself: The junction shows a germline mismatch at one end, possibly a read error. The CDR3 nucleotides read TGTGCCAGCAGCTTGGTGGGGGGGACTCACTCTCCTTTT. Translated: CASSLVGGTHSPF. The chain is built from TRBV5-4 and TRBJ2-3; 7 nucleotides agree with TRBD2. The length of the CDR3 is 13 residues. CDR1 is SGHNT, CDR2 YYREEE, per germline (reference sequence). The full variable domain, completed using reference TRBV5-4 and TRBJ2-3, is ETGVTQSPTHLIKTRGQQVTLRCSSQSGHNTVSWYQQALGQGPQFIFQYYREEENGRGNFPPRFSGLQFPNYSSELNVNALELDDSALYLCASSLVGGTHSPFGPGTRLTVL.

The V and J genes are TRBV3-1 (or the pseudogene TRBV3-2) and TRBJ2-5; 11 bases align to TRBD2. This CDR3 is built from 19 residues. CDR1 LGHDT and CDR2 YNNKEL come from the germline V gene (reference sequence). Trimming took 0 bases from V and 2 from J; bases not matched to a gene: 11. The CDR3 DNA follows: TGTGCCAGCAGCCAAGACTCCCCTTTACTAGCGGGGGTACAAGAGACCCAGTACTTC. As protein: CASSQDSPLLAGVQETQYF.

V and J are TRBV28 and TRBJ2-5; the match to TRBD2 covers 8 bases. The V gene end was trimmed by 3 bases and the J gene end by 5 bases; junction bases not matched to a gene: 5. CDR3 length equals 14 residues. Germline V gene lookup returns CDR1 MDHEN and CDR2 SYDVKM. CDR3 protein: CASSLRGADETQYF. CDR3 nucleotide sequence: TGTGCCAGCAGTTTGCGGGGGGCTGACGAGACCCAGTACTTC. The full variable domain, with the rest looked up from reference TRBV28 and TRBJ2-5, is DVKVTQSSRYLVKRTGEKVFLECVQDMDHENMFWYRQDPGLGLRLIYFSYDVKMKEKGDIPEGYSVSREKKERFSLILESASTNQTSMYLCASSLRGADETQYFGPGTRLLVL.

This chain connects TRBV6-1 to TRBJ1-5, with a possible D match to TRBD1 (6 bases). Trimming pared 2 bases from V and 3 bases from J, leaving 11 bases between. CDR3 length equals 15 residues. Looked up from germline, CDR1 is MNHNS and CDR2 is SASEGT. CDR3 nucleotides: TGTGCCAGCAGTGAACTGGGGGCAGTCAATCAGCCCCAGCATTTT. Protein sequence: CASSELGAVNQPQHF.

The chain uses TRBV5-1 and TRBJ2-3, with D possibly being TRBD2 (7 bases). The CDR3 has 14 amino acids. Germline CDR1 reads SGHRS; CDR2 reads YFSETQ. V was pared by 1 base and J by 3 bases, with 9 bases between. CDR3 bases: TGCGCCAGCAGCTTGAAGGGGGGGACAGATACGCAGTATTTT. Translation: CASSLKGGTDTQYF.

The chain recombines TRBV7-8 with TRBJ2-7; 9 bases align to TRBD1. This CDR3 comprises 17 residues. The V and J ends lost 0 bases and 2 bases, in that order; junction bases with no gene match: 8. Germline CDR1 SGHVS, CDR2 FQNEAQ. Written as DNA, the CDR3 is TGTGCCAGCAGCTTAGCTGTACAGGGGGCTAGCCCCTACGAGCAGTACTTC. It yields the protein CASSLAVQGASPYEQYF.

The chain has TRBV7-9 and TRBJ1-4; D might be TRBD1 (5 bases). CDR3 length: 14 amino acids. Germline values: CDR1 SEHNR, CDR2 FQNEAQ (reference sequence). Trimming removed 0 bases from V and 8 bases from J, with 10 bases in between. DNA of the CDR3: TGTGCCAGCAGCTTAGCCCAGGGCGAAGAAAAACTGTTTTTT. As protein: CASSLAQGEEKLFF.

V usage is TRBV6-1 and J usage is TRBJ1-6, with D possibly TRBD1 on 6 matching bases. Trimming shortened V by 4 bases and J by 0 bases, and 10 bases separated the two germline ends. Germline lookup yields CDR1 MNHNS and CDR2 SASEGT. The CDR3 has 16 residues. CDR3 sequence: CASSGEGGSYNSPLHF. The CDR3 nucleotides are TGTGCCAGCAGTGGGGAAGGGGGCTCCTATAATTCACCCCTCCACTTT.

This chain connects TRBV3-1 (or the pseudogene TRBV3-2) to TRBJ1-2; D unclear. This CDR3 has 13 amino acids. Germline values: CDR1 LGHDT, CDR2 YNNKEL (reference sequence). Trimming removed 1 base at V and 1 base at J, with 4 bases between. The CDR3 coding sequence is TGTGCCAGCAGCCAAGGCGGTAACTATGGCTACACCTTC. This encodes CASSQGGNYGYTF.

V is TRBV6-1 and J is TRBJ1-2; possible D gene TRBD1, 6 bases. The germline V gene has CDR1 MNHNS and CDR2 SASEGT. V was shortened by 7 bases and J by 2 bases, with 11 bases between the two germline ends. The CDR3 extends over 13 amino acids. CDR3 DNA: TGTGCCAGCACCCTGGACAGCAACTATGGCTACACCTTC. Encoded protein: CASTLDSNYGYTF.

This clone was counted between two and nine times. The identical CDR3 is also encoded by other nucleotide sequences in the sample. The chain has TRBV5-4 and TRBJ2-2, with TRBD1 identical over 12 bases. J was trimmed by 4 bases and V by 2 bases; bases with no gene match: 3. The CDR3 is 16 residues long. Germline assignment: CDR1 SGHNT and CDR2 YYREEE (reference sequence). In nucleotides, the CDR3 is TGTGCCAGCAGCTTAGGGACAGGGGGCCGCACCGGGGAGCTGTTTTTT. Translation: CASSLGTGGRTGELFF.

This chain joins TRBV5-4 and TRBJ2-1; D is possibly TRBD1 (7 bases). CDR3 size: 17 residues. The V and J ends lost 4 bases and 6 bases respectively, with 23 bases between them. The germline V gene has CDR1 SGHNT and CDR2 YYREEE (reference sequence). In nucleotides, the CDR3 is TGTGCCAGCAGCCACGTAGGAGGGGGCGCGTGGGGCAATGAGCAGTTCTTC. Translating gives CASSHVGGGAWGNEQFF.

This chain joins TRBV27 and TRBJ1-5, with TRBD1 as a possible D gene (6 bases). V dropped 6 bases and J dropped 3 bases, with 9 bases sitting between them. The CDR3 spans 13 residues. Per germline, CDR1 MNHEY and CDR2 SMNVEV (reference sequence). The CDR3 region is CASRQGTNQPQHF. The CDR3 bases are TGTGCCAGCAGGCAGGGGACCAATCAGCCCCAGCATTTT.

This clone has just a few counts. V usage is TRBV30 and J usage is TRBJ1-3, with 8 bases that match TRBD1. In germline, CDR1 is GTSNPN, CDR2 SVGIG (reference sequence). Trimming removed 1 base from V and 0 bases from J; junction bases left unmatched: 8. This CDR3 is built from 17 residues. The CDR3 DNA reads TGTGCCTGGAGTGCCAAGACAGGGGCCAACTCTGGAAACACCATATATTTT. Its protein is CAWSAKTGANSGNTIYF.